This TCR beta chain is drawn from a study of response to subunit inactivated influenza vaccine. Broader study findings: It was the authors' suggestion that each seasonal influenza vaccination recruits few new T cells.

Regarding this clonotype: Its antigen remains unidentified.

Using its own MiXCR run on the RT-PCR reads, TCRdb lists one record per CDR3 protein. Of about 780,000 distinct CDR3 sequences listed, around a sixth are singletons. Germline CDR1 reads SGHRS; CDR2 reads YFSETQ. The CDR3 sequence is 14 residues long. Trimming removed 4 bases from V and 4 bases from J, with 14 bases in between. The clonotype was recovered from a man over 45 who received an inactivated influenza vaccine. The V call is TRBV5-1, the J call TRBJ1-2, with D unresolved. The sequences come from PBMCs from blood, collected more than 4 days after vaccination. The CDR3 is CASSPHRVTYGYTF. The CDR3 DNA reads TGCGCCAGCAGCCCGCACAGAGTTACCTATGGCTACACCTTC. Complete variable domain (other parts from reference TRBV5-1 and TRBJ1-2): KAGVTQTPRYLIKTRGQQVTLSCSPISGHRSVSWYQQTPGQGLQFLFEYFSETQRNKGNFPGRFSGRQFSNSRSEMNVSTLELGDSALYLCASSPHRVTYGYTFGSGTRLTVV.